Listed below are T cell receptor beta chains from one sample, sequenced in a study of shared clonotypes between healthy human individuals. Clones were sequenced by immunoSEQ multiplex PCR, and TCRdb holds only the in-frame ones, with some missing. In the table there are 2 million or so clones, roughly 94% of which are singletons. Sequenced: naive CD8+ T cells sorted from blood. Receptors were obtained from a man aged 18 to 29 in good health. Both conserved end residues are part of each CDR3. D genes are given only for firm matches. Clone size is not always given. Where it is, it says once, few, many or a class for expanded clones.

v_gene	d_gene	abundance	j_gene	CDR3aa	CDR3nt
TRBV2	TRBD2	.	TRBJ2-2	CASSVALGLAGLPGELFF	TGTGCCAGCAGTGTAGCCTTAGGACTAGCGGGACTACCAGGGGAGCTGTTTTTT
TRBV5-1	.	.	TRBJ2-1	CASSLEAGWNEQFF	TGCGCCAGCAGCTTGGAGGCAGGGTGGAATGAGCAGTTCTTC
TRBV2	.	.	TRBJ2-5	CASSVNTKETQYF	TGTGCCAGCAGTGTAAATACAAAAGAGACCCAGTACTTC
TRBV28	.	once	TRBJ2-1	CASSFGEGDEQFF	TGTGCCAGCAGTTTCGGGGAGGGGGATGAGCAGTTCTTC
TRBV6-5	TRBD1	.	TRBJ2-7	CASSIDRDYEQYF	TGTGCCAGCAGTATTGACAGGGACTACGAGCAGTACTTC
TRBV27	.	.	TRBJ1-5	CASSLAGASNQPQHF	TGTGCCAGCAGTTTAGCAGGAGCAAGCAATCAGCCCCAGCATTTT
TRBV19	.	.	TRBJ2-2	CASSSDRMGTGELFF	TGTGCCAGTAGTTCCGACAGGATGGGTACCGGGGAGCTGTTTTTT
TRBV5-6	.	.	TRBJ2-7	CASSGQQTYEQYF	TGTGCCAGCTCGGGACAACAAACCTACGAGCAGTACTTC
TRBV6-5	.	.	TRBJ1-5	CASSYSQADQPQHF	TGTGCCAGCAGTTACTCTCAAGCTGATCAGCCCCAGCATTTT
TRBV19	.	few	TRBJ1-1	CASSPPGMGAFF	TGTGCCAGTAGTCCCCCAGGGATGGGAGCTTTCTTT
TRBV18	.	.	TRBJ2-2	CASSPGSGELFF	TGTGCCAGCTCACCGGGGTCCGGGGAGCTGTTTTTT
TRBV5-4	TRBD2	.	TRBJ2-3	CASNPLADTDTQYF	TGTGCCAGCAACCCACTAGCGGACACAGATACGCAGTATTTT
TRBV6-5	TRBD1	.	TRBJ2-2	CASSYETGATGELFF	TGTGCCAGCAGTTATGAGACAGGGGCCACCGGGGAGCTGTTTTTT
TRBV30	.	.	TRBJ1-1	CAWGENTEAFF	TGTGCCTGGGGGGAAAACACTGAAGCTTTCTTT
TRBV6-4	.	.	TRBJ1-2	CASSDTTGNGYTF	TGTGCCAGCAGTGATACTACAGGGAATGGCTACACCTTC
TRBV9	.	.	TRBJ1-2	CASSVAAGVDYGYTF	TGTGCCAGCAGCGTAGCGGCAGGGGTAGACTATGGCTACACCTTC
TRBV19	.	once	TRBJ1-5	CASTARGKKEPQHF	TGTGCCAGTACTGCCAGGGGTAAGAAAGAGCCCCAGCATTTT
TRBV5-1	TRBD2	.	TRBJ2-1	CASSSVLAGLYNEQFF	TGCGCCAGCAGCTCAGTTTTAGCGGGGCTCTACAATGAGCAGTTCTTC
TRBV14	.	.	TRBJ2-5	CASSQYFSIGETQYF	TGTGCCAGCAGCCAATACTTTTCGATAGGAGAGACCCAGTACTTC
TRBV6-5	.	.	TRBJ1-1	CASSPTAVNTEAFF	TGTGCCAGCAGCCCGACAGCCGTGAACACTGAAGCTTTCTTT
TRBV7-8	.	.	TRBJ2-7	CASSASSSYEQYF	TGTGCCAGCAGCGCGTCGAGCTCCTACGAGCAGTACTTC
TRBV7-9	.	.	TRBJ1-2	CASSLVNVGLDYTF	TGTGCCAGCAGCTTAGTGAACGTCGGACTAGACTACACCTTC
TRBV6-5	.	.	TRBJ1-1	CASSYEDRTMNTEAFF	TGTGCCAGCAGTTACGAGGACAGAACCATGAACACTGAAGCTTTCTTT
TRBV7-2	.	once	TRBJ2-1	CASSLAQGGNEQFF	TGTGCCAGCAGCTTAGCACAGGGAGGCAATGAGCAGTTCTTC
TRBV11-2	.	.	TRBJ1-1	CASSPSTGYAFF	TGTGCCAGCAGCCCCTCGACGGGGTACGCTTTCTTT